Listed here are 11 T cell receptor beta chains from one sample, sequenced in a study of T cell responses to AZD1222 COVID-19 vaccine. TCRdb's table, derived via immunoSEQ multiplex PCR, lists solely in-frame clones and lacks some. The sample lists some 130,000 clones, roughly 89% occurring once. This material consisted of peripheral blood, taken on day 0 of AZD1222 vaccination. Source of these receptors: an adult in good health.

This clone came up once. The chain carries TRBV5-4 and TRBJ2-5; 9 nucleotides align to TRBD1. J lost 2 bases, V lost 4 bases, and 6 bases had no gene match. From germline, CDR1 is SGHNT and CDR2 YYREEE (reference sequence). The CDR3 is 15 amino acids. The CDR3 here is CASSPGTGQQETQYF. The CDR3 bases are TGTGCCAGCAGCCCCGGGACAGGGCAACAAGAGACCCAGTACTTC.

The chain combines TRBV19 with TRBJ1-1, with 8 bases identical to TRBD1. Germline V CDR1 and CDR2: LNHDA, SQIVND (reference sequence). Losses at the gene ends were 3 bases for V and 0 bases for J; bases not matched to a gene: 6. This CDR3 is 16 amino acids long. The CDR3 protein is CASSITGGLLNTEAFF. As DNA, the CDR3 is TGTGCCAGTAGTATCACAGGGGGGCTTTTGAACACTGAAGCTTTCTTT. The whole variable domain, filled in from reference TRBV19 and TRBJ1-1, reads DGGITQSPKYLFRKEGQNVTLSCEQNLNHDAMYWYRQDPGQGLRLIYYSQIVNDFQKGDIAEGYSVSREKKESFPLTVTSAQKNPTAFYLCASSITGGLLNTEAFFGQGTRLTVV.

This rearrangement joins TRBV27 to TRBJ2-1; 7 bases map to TRBD2. The CDR3 is made up of 12 amino acids. With 1 base clipped from V and 9 bases from J, the junction kept 0 bases outside the gene matches. Looked up from germline, CDR1 is MNHEY and CDR2 is SMNVEV (reference sequence). CDR3 bases: TGTGCCAGCAGTTTATTAGCGGGTGAGCAGTTCTTC. This gives the protein CASSLLAGEQFF.

V usage is TRBV5-6 and J usage is TRBJ1-2, with D tentatively TRBD1 (6 bases). With 2 bases removed from V and 3 bases from J, the gap between germline ends came to 8 bases. Germline-derived CDR1 and CDR2 are SGHDT and YYEEEE. This CDR3 is built from 13 residues. The CDR3 coding sequence is TGTGCCAGCAGCTTAGCAGGGGACTATGGCTACACCTTC. The encoded protein is CASSLAGDYGYTF.

The count of this clone is one. The J gene is TRBJ2-3, the V gene TRBV3-1 (or the pseudogene TRBV3-2), with 12 bases aligning to TRBD2. The J segment lost 3 bases and the V segment lost 1 base, leaving 5 bases of the junction unmatched. The CDR3 loop spans 17 amino acids. Per germline, CDR1 LGHDT and CDR2 YNNKEL (reference sequence). The CDR3 sequence is CASSQGLAGGVTDTQYF. CDR3 bases: TGTGCCAGCAGCCAAGGGCTAGCGGGAGGGGTAACAGATACGCAGTATTTT.

The J gene is TRBJ2-7, the V gene TRBV11-1; a weak D match, TRBD2 (6 bases). CDR1 is SGHAT and CDR2 is FQDESV in the germline V gene (reference sequence). CDR3 size: 13 residues. V was shortened by 6 bases and J by 3 bases, with 12 bases between the two germline ends. CDR3 sequence reads: CASSPGGLYEQYF. Written as DNA, the CDR3 is TGTGCCAGCAGTCCTGGGGGACTCTACGAGCAGTACTTC. The variable domain in full, with the rest retrieved from reference TRBV11-1 and TRBJ2-7, is EAEVAQSPRYKITEKSQAVAFWCDPISGHATLYWYRQILGQGPELLVQFQDESVVDDSQLPKDRFSAERLKGVDSTLKIQPAELGDSAMYLCASSPGGLYEQYFGPGTRLTVT.

The genes are TRBV30 and TRBJ1-1, with D possibly TRBD1 on 5 matching bases. Germline lookup yields CDR1 GTSNPN and CDR2 SVGIG (reference sequence). This CDR3 region has 13 residues. V shed 1 base and J shed 0 bases, with 6 bases lying between them. CDR3 protein: CAWSGQMNTEAFF. In nucleotides, the CDR3 is TGTGCCTGGAGTGGACAGATGAACACTGAAGCTTTCTTT.

The V call is TRBV6-5, the J call TRBJ1-1, with D uncertain. The CDR3 spans 13 residues. Germline CDR1 reads MNHEY; CDR2 reads SVGAGI. V shed 2 bases and J shed 1 base, with 5 bases lying between them. The CDR3 nucleotides read TGTGCCAGCAGTTACGGGAGGAACACTGAAGCTTTCTTT. Its translation: CASSYGRNTEAFF.

This sequence joins TRBV9 and TRBJ2-1, with D hard to call. The germline V gene has CDR1 SGDLS and CDR2 YYNGEE. The CDR3 runs to 10 residues. V was clipped by 7 bases and J by 5 bases, with 4 bases between them. This chain's CDR3 is CASGNNEQFF. The CDR3 DNA follows: TGTGCCAGCGGGAACAATGAGCAGTTCTTC.

The chain joins TRBV19 to TRBJ1-6; 10 bases align to TRBD1. Germline-derived CDR1 and CDR2 are LNHDA and SQIVND (reference sequence). CDR3 length equals 14 residues. V was clipped by 7 bases and J by 5 bases; unmatched bases: 2. As DNA, the CDR3 is TGTGCCAGTATGGGACAGGGGAATAATTCACCCCTCCACTTT. Translated: CASMGQGNNSPLHF. The entire variable domain, with the rest obtained from reference TRBV19 and TRBJ1-6, is as follows: DGGITQSPKYLFRKEGQNVTLSCEQNLNHDAMYWYRQDPGQGLRLIYYSQIVNDFQKGDIAEGYSVSREKKESFPLTVTSAQKNPTAFYLCASMGQGNNSPLHFGNGTRLTVT.

The chain is built from TRBV9 and TRBJ2-5; TRBD2 matches at 13 bases. The CDR3 is 15 amino acids. The junction had 5 bases not matched to a gene; V was cut back by 3 bases and J by 6 bases. Germline V gives CDR1 SGDLS, CDR2 YYNGEE. CDR3: CASSDGTSGIKTQYF. CDR3 bases: TGTGCCAGCAGCGACGGGACTAGCGGGATAAAGACCCAGTACTTC. The variable domain in full, with the rest retrieved from reference TRBV9 and TRBJ2-5, is DSGVTQTPKHLITATGQRVTLRCSPRSGDLSVYWYQQSLDQGLQFLIQYYNGEERAKGNILERFSAQQFPDLHSELNLSSLELGDSALYFCASSDGTSGIKTQYFGPGTRLLVL.